The sequence of this TCR beta chain was determined in a study of cytomegalovirus exposure and HLA in healthy donors. Study outcomes and limitations: Presence/absence analyses supposed approximately even sequencing depth among donors.

Both 60 Vbeta primers and 13 Jbeta primers went into the PCR. Measured with immunoSEQ multiplex PCR; TCRdb has only the in-frame clones, and not every one. Of around 200,000 clones detected, roughly four fifths appear once; the ten largest clones hold about 1.6%. In the case of this clone: Its matching antigen is unknown.

Germline V gene lookup returns CDR1 ENHRY and CDR2 SYGVKD. Trimming pared 5 bases from V and 8 bases from J, leaving 9 bases between. This CDR3 region has 11 residues. The rearrangement links TRBV10-3 to TRBJ1-2, with D possibly matching TRBD1 (5 bases). The sequence derives from a man aged 50-59 years in good health and CMV-seronegative. Material: PBMCs. Here the CDR3 reads CAISPGSGYTF. The CDR3 DNA reads TGTGCCATCAGTCCAGGGTCAGGCTACACCTTC.